The source of this T cell receptor beta chain is a study of cytomegalovirus exposure and HLA in healthy donors (TCRdb year 2017). In terms of the full investigation: In an earlier analysis of roughly 590 of the donors, less than 350 Gb of sequence data and 117 million unique TCR beta sequences from roughly 190 million T cells were reported. A separate validation cohort of 100 to 150 different subjects was used in addition to the 666-subject first cohort. An earlier analysis of some 500 of the donors used high-throughput TCR beta sequencing to judge whether each TCR beta V gene segment behaved as functional or pseudogenic. Donor age, sex, ethnicity and CMV serostatus were compiled together with the repertoire data. HLA typing covered class I and class II loci at four-digit resolution. All discovery cohort repertoires had been generated on a single sequencing platform. Typing coverage varied by locus: 629-630 donors for A, B, C, DRB1 and DQB1; roughly 510 for DQA1; over 600 for DPA1; approximately 450 for DPB1. On average, roughly 240,000 unique TCR beta nucleotide sequences were sequenced per donor among about 400 genotyped donors of the cohort, with 15% to 20% of those sequences being non-productive. Of the roughly 400 genotyped donors, approximately 80% fell in the genetic ancestry cluster associated with self-reported Caucasian donors. To predict cytomegalovirus infection status, the study combined high-throughput TCR immunosequencing, statistical association of individual TCRs with disease status, and machine learning. In a later genetic analysis, genome-wide SNP genotypes for about 65% of the 666 donors were used, and that subset was treated as a discovery cohort. The study aimed to test whether cataloging public T cell receptors could reveal signatures of past pathogen exposure. Roughly 5 DR-DQ haplotypes were handled as single units for association and clustering, since linkage in the cohort was strong. To study patterns of TCR occurrence, a later analysis re-analyzed previously published TCR beta repertoires from 666 donors and added high-resolution HLA genotyping. The study profiled the T cell repertoires of some 610 subjects by immunosequencing and related them to cytomegalovirus serostatus. Rather than using new phenotypic data, the later analysis identified candidate immune exposures from TCR beta sequences and from how often those sequences occurred across donors. An early release covering about 600 HLA-typed donors comprised roughly 300 gigabases of sequencing data and roughly 86 million unique TCR sequences.

In the case of this clone: The antigen this receptor binds is unknown. Base qualities were left out, and no much larger clone turns up one base away. Additional DNA sequences in this sample encode the identical CDR3.

The CDR1 and CDR2 encoded by the germline V gene are SGDLS and YYNGEE. Cut back by 3 bases and 0 bases, the V and J ends lie 8 bases apart. CDR3 length: 14 amino acids, cysteine to phenylalanine. This entry keeps only the CDR3 DNA: 42 bases, framed from base 1. Libraries came from the immunoSEQ multiplex PCR assay. For the multiplex PCR, a mixture combining 60 forward primers for TCR Vbeta segments and 13 reverse primers for TCR Jbeta segments was used. The CDR3 region of rearranged TCR beta genes was amplified from genomic DNA with a multiplex PCR assay. The amplified TCR beta libraries were sequenced on the Illumina HiSeq System as 87-base-pair reads. In the authors' own workflow: A later analysis counted approximately 84 million unique TCR beta chains across the 550 to 700 repertoires, and around 9.9 million of these chains were shared by at least two donors. Raw reads were error-corrected and collapsed into unique sequences by a nearest-neighbor algorithm in which closely related sequences were merged to remove PCR and sequencing errors. V, D and J gene segments were assigned by aligning CDR3 sequences to IMGT reference sequences. Each retained sequence needed at least a six-nucleotide match to both a V gene segment and a J gene segment. Rearrangements were called productive when the CDR3 lacked stop codons and stayed in frame with V and J; all others were non-productive. CDR3 was defined by IMGT convention, running from the second conserved V-encoded cysteine to the conserved J-encoded phenylalanine. In an earlier analysis of approximately 590 of the donors, sequences lacking an unambiguous match to a single V gene segment were excluded. An earlier analysis of 587 of the donors classified V segments as functional when productive rearrangements were above 56.7% and as segregating when the standard deviation between donors was above 5%. A statistical classification framework was built for diagnosing cytomegalovirus status from the catalog of TCR beta chain sequences. In a later analysis, TCR nucleotide sequences were compared against IMGT/GENE-DB human TR gene sequences so that V and J genes could be assigned. Using the TCRdist pipeline, a later analysis assigned CDR3 sequences along with most-parsimonious VDJ recombination scenarios. In a later analysis, each TCR beta chain was defined by its CDR3 amino acid sequence together with its V-gene family, and reads lacking a unique V-gene family were excluded. As a way to deal with suspected cross-contamination and a sequencing artifact, a later analysis dropped more than 500 nucleotide sequences that were highly shared and had low generation probability. A later analysis calculated a clonal expansion index for each public chain from normalized within-repertoire ranks of inferred template counts. A later analysis computed generation probabilities with a VDJ recombination model fitted to out-of-frame rearrangements, and checked the results against IGoR. In a later analysis, TCR-TCR, TCR-HLA and TCR-CMV co-occurrence was scored with hypergeometric tests, and a repertoire-size bias correction was applied to TCR pairs. A later analysis estimated false discovery rates by permuting HLA or CMV assignments 20 times. A later analysis grouped co-occurring TCRs with DBSCAN, adding TCRdist sequence similarity when clustering within HLA-allele-positive subsets. Repertoires with fewer than 30,000 or more than 120,000 public chains, plus five repertoires with anomalous nucleotide sharing, were excluded from co-occurrence clustering. TCRdb took over this immuneACCESS table, retaining in-frame rearrangements with V and J assigned. Such tables are incomplete; in checked studies, under half of the missing clones stem from an unresolved V gene, and the remainder is unexplained. From that table come the V and J calls and clone size; the DNA was used to work out D and trimming. This sample has 150,000 to 200,000 clones in its table, and 84% of those were observed once. Together, the top ten hold about 0.26% of the sample.

On the study overall, not on this receptor specifically: An earlier analysis of some 560 of the donors showed that most TCR beta V segments appeared in productive rearrangements either about 87% or about 30% of the time, which broadly matched IMGT annotations. It was suggested by the authors that the approach could potentially be generalized to other disease states and immunological phenotypes. Compared with equally common non-associated chains, HLA-associated TCR beta chains in a later analysis were more clonally expanded and had lower generation probabilities. Only TCR beta chains were sequenced in this cohort, and the absence of alpha or paired-chain data limited detectable features. When HLA alleles, especially DR and DQ, strongly co-occurred, TCR associations were difficult to assign to individual alleles. A few of the identified cytomegalovirus-associated TCR beta chains were confirmed in vitro to be specific for cytomegalovirus antigens. According to a later analysis, most CMV-associated TCR beta chains appeared to be HLA-restricted, and the HLA associations seemed to be driven largely by CMV exposure. In a later analysis, TCR association rates were found to vary across HLA loci, with the most associated TCRs seen for DRB1 alleles and the fewest for HLA-C alleles. Several of the top co-occurrence clusters appeared to be linked to parvovirus B19, influenza, CMV and Epstein-Barr virus, according to a later analysis. The study listed 150 to 200 TCR beta chains as associated with cytomegalovirus. The classifier was reported to diagnose cytomegalovirus status with high specificity and sensitivity in both the original cohort and the validation cohort. HLA typing was unavailable for some donors at each locus, so association tests used only the typed subset. A group of highly shared sequence variants was considered likely to be a technical artifact of the sequencing pipeline. CMV serostatus was the only immune exposure information available for the cohort. Linkage disequilibrium might explain the correlated functional status among segregating V segments, but an unknown experimental factor could not be excluded. While some public TCRs were present in many individuals, most TCR sequences turned up only very rarely across donors. Because counts were too low, some 17 rarely observed V segments, including chromosome 9 orphons, were left out of the earlier analysis of 587 of the donors. The presence/absence analyses assumed that sequencing depth was roughly uniform across donors, and that assumption may not be true. According to a later genetic analysis, donors in an Asian-associated ancestry cluster had fewer N-insertions in productive TCRs than the approximately 700-donor mean. An association between a missense DCLRE1C variant and V-gene and J-gene trimming of TCR beta chains was found in a later genetic analysis and replicated in an independent cohort. A further reported finding was that TCR beta sequences accurately predicted the HLA-A and HLA-B alleles for most subjects in the first cohort. Some IMGT-functional V segments, including TRBV6-2 and TRBV6-3, could not be told apart with the 87-base-pair reads, so those segments were excluded. At a false discovery rate of 0.05, a later analysis linked 15,000 to 20,000 TCR beta sequences to specific HLA alleles.

The cohort consisted of 650 to 850 healthy bone marrow donors. All cohort members were sampled while nominally healthy, although unrecorded immune exposures were likely present. The donor tested CMV seronegative and was one of the 352 seronegative cohort members. A peripheral blood sample was provided by each donor, and peripheral blood mononuclear cells were used for TCR beta sequencing. Genomic DNA extraction from the blood cell samples was performed with the Qiagen DNeasy Blood Extraction Kit. The specimen sequenced was PBMCs. The rearranged segments are TRBV9 and TRBJ2-3; TRBD2 is a weak D gene call, 6 bases matching. This TCR came from a boy between 10 and 17 years old in good health and CMV-seronegative. The CDR3 in this case is CASSGRGSTDTQYF. The DNA sequence is given as TGTGCCAGCAGCGGCCGGGGGAGCACAGATACGCAGTATTTT.